This TCR beta chain was sequenced for a study of control samples from healthy donors and cancer patients (TCRdb year 2020). CDR1 and CDR2 are drawn from the germline V gene: SGHAT, FQNNGV. Its CDR3 holds 14 amino acids, cysteine through phenylalanine. Here the CDR3 DNA is all that survives: 42 bases in frame from base 1. V and J lose 10 bases and 3 bases, and a span of 15 bases separates them. Of note for this clone: Its antigen target is currently unknown. Per-base quality was not reported, and no clone a single base away is much larger than it.

The library came from the immunoSEQ multiplex PCR assay. TCRdb obtained this table from immuneACCESS and retained in-frame rearrangements with V and J assigned. These tables miss some clones; where compared with another copy, unresolved V genes account for less than half of the shortfall, and the remainder is unexplained. The sample table shows about 160,000 clones, and 93% are seen once. The ten largest make up 5.8% of the sample. The rearrangement joined TRBV11-2 to TRBJ2-2; the D region possibly corresponds to TRBD2 (6 bases align). This TCR was recovered from a man aged 18 to 35 in good health. What was sequenced was blood. The sequence in DNA is TGTGCCACTGCGGGCGGGGCTTACACCGGGGAGCTGTTTTTT. This gives the protein CATAGGAYTGELFF.